This entry features one T cell receptor beta chain sequence. These data belong to a study of T-cell memory formation after mild COVID-19. Germline lookup yields CDR1 MNHNY and CDR2 SVGAGI (reference sequence). The CDR3 sequence is 16 residues long. V gave up 5 bases and J gave up 0 bases; unmatched junction bases: 7. One entry per CDR3 protein, called by TCRdb with MiXCR from the 5' RACE reads. Of approximately 190,000 distinct CDR3 sequences in the sample, about 16% were seen once. Sequencing was carried out using PBMCs or a T cell subset sorted from them (not recorded which). The chain has TRBV6-6 and TRBJ2-3; 8 positions match TRBD2. The sequence derives from an adult woman who had mild COVID-19 (a few samples of this study predate the infection). Cell type and time point are not known. The CDR3: CASSISGGASTDTQYF. The CDR3 bases are TGTGCCAGCAGTATCAGCGGGGGTGCCAGCACAGATACGCAGTATTTT.